The clone carrying this T cell receptor beta chain was observed many times. What it binds is unknown. From approximately 400 ng of RNA, a library with molecular barcoded alpha/delta and beta/gamma adaptors was made. One entry per CDR3 protein, called by TCRdb with MiXCR from the reads. The repertoire has 39,000 or so distinct CDR3 sequences, more than 13% of them found once; the top ten carry roughly 6.4%. This CDR3 comprises 13 residues. Germline V gene lookup returns CDR1 LNHDA and CDR2 SQIVND (reference sequence). V was trimmed by 5 bases and J by 0 bases, leaving 5 bases between them. This sample stems from a study of read filtering for tumor transcriptome and immune sequencing. Study information: Whole-transcriptome libraries were prepared after DNase treatment.

The study's findings and limits: Even smaller IR-seq throughput identified most shared clonotypes.

Every patient had bone marrow sampled while the disease was active. This sequence joins TRBV19 and TRBJ2-1, with D unresolved. This sequence originates from a donor over 35 with multiple myeloma. The sequenced sample was a population of CD138-negative cells sorted from bone marrow. CDR3 bases: TGTGCCAGTAGTCGGACCTCCTACAATGAGCAGTTCTTC. Protein product: CASSRTSYNEQFF.